The 28 T cell receptor beta chains presented below share a single source sample, sequenced in a study of identifying expanded T cells in peripheral blood. Measured with immunoSEQ multiplex PCR; TCRdb has only the in-frame clones, and not every one. Among around 100,000 clones listed, approximately 90% were seen once. Sample: blood. The receptors originated from a person between 18 and 70 years old in good health.

This sequence joins TRBV6-1 and TRBJ2-7; TRBD1 agrees at 7 bases. Per the germline V gene, CDR1 is MNHNS and CDR2 is SASEGT. This CDR3 spans 14 amino acids. The J segment lost 4 bases and the V segment lost 4 bases, leaving 7 bases of the junction unmatched. The CDR3 sequence: CASSAIDREYEQYF. The CDR3 bases are TGTGCCAGCAGTGCTATCGACAGGGAGTACGAGCAGTACTTC.

The CDR3 DNA sequence: TGTGCCAGCAGTTACTCTAGAGGGGAAGAGACCCAGTACTTC. This gives the protein CASSYSRGEETQYF. The chain carries TRBV6-5 and TRBJ2-5; D may be TRBD1 or TRBD2 (5 bases each). Germline lookup yields CDR1 MNHEY and CDR2 SVGAGI. This CDR3 region has 14 residues. V lost 0 bases, J lost 3 bases, and 8 bases lay in between.

This CDR3 reads CASNRASADYGYTF. The CDR3 coding sequence is TGCGCCAGCAACCGGGCCTCAGCGGACTATGGCTACACCTTC. The chain joins TRBV10-1 to TRBJ1-2; D ambiguous. The CDR3 contains 14 residues. With 7 bases removed from V and 3 bases from J, the gap between germline ends came to 15 bases. The germline V gene has CDR1 WNHNN and CDR2 SYGVQD (reference sequence).

This chain links TRBV4-1 with TRBJ2-6; D unclear. The germline V gene has CDR1 MGHRA and CDR2 YSYEKL. The CDR3 is 14 amino acids. V lost 6 bases and J lost 0, with 6 bases in between. The CDR3 here is CASSHGSGANVLTF. The CDR3 coding sequence is TGCGCCAGCAGTCATGGCTCTGGGGCCAACGTCCTGACTTTC.

This rearrangement joins TRBV11-3 to TRBJ2-7; D is ambiguous. V was cut by 3 bases and J by 7 bases, with 13 bases left in between. The CDR3 has 13 residues. The V gene's germline CDR1 is SGHNT and CDR2 YENEEA. This CDR3 reads CASSFTSAEEQYF. The DNA of the CDR3 is TGTGCCAGCAGCTTTACTTCAGCAGAAGAGCAGTACTTC.

The chain links TRBV4-1 to TRBJ2-3; D is ambiguous. Germline V gene sequence: CDR1 MGHRA, CDR2 YSYEKL. The CDR3 length is 16 residues. The V gene lost 0 bases and the J gene lost 8 bases, with 18 bases spanning the gap. The CDR3 coding sequence is TGCGCCAGCAGCCAAGACCCCTCGGTGCGGTATGGTACGCAGTATTTT. Translation gives CASSQDPSVRYGTQYF.

The chain is built from TRBV7-9 and TRBJ2-5, with 8 positions matching TRBD2. Germline loops: CDR1 SEHNR, CDR2 FQNEAQ (reference sequence). With V trimmed by 4 bases and J by 4 bases, 5 bases remained unmatched. This CDR3 contains 14 residues. Here the CDR3 reads CASSSPGGGETQYF. The CDR3 nucleotides are TGTGCCAGCAGCTCCCCGGGGGGGGGAGAGACCCAGTACTTC.

Only one count was recorded for this clone. V is TRBV18 and J is TRBJ1-4, with D tentatively TRBD1 (6 bases). CDR3 length: 15 residues. Germline assignment: CDR1 KGHSH and CDR2 LQKENI. V lost 6 bases and J 2 bases, leaving 13 bases between the germline ends. Here the CDR3 reads CASSPDSGTNEKLFF. For the CDR3, the DNA is TGTGCCAGCTCCCCGGACAGTGGCACTAATGAAAAACTGTTTTTT. Based on the CDR3 plus reference TRBV18 and TRBJ1-4, the full variable domain is NAGVMQNPRHLVRRRGQEARLRCSPMKGHSHVYWYRQLPEEGLKFMVYLQKENIIDESGMPKERFSAEFPKEGPSILRIQQVVRGDSAAYFCASSPDSGTNEKLFFGSGTQLSVL.

V and J are TRBV15 and TRBJ1-2, with D uncertain. The CDR3 has 16 amino acids. V was clipped by 0 bases and J by 4 bases, with 15 bases between them. Germline lookup yields CDR1 LNHNV and CDR2 YYDKDF (reference sequence). CDR3 sequence: CATSRDSLQNLYGYTF. The DNA for the CDR3 is TGTGCCACCAGCAGAGATTCCCTGCAGAACCTCTATGGCTACACCTTC.

The gene calls are TRBV5-5 and TRBJ2-3; 7 bases are shared with TRBD1. Germline V gene data show CDR1 as SGHKS and CDR2 as YYEKEE (reference sequence). The CDR3 extends over 18 amino acids. V trimming: 6 bases; J trimming: 0 bases; junction bases outside the gene matches: 16. CDR3 sequence reads: CASTPRGTDRTSTDTQYF. The CDR3 DNA is TGTGCCAGCACGCCCAGGGGGACGGACCGCACTAGCACAGATACGCAGTATTTT. The full variable domain, with the rest looked up from reference TRBV5-5 and TRBJ2-3, is DAGVTQSPTHLIKTRGQQVTLRCSPISGHKSVSWYQQVLGQGPQFIFQYYEKEERGRGNFPDRFSARQFPNYSSELNVNALLLGDSALYLCASTPRGTDRTSTDTQYFGPGTRLTVL.

The V and J genes are TRBV7-2 and TRBJ2-1, with 11 bases lining up with TRBD2. After removal of 2 bases from V and 8 bases from J, the junction contained 11 bases not matched to a gene. The CDR3 length is 17 residues. Per germline, CDR1 SGHTA and CDR2 FQGNSA. DNA of the CDR3: TGTGCCAGCAGCTTAACTAGCGGGGGCCCAGGGGGCGATGAGCAGTTCTTC. Encoded protein: CASSLTSGGPGGDEQFF. Filled out from reference TRBV7-2 and TRBJ2-1, the complete variable domain reads GAGVSQSPSNKVTEKGKDVELRCDPISGHTALYWYRQSLGQGLEFLIYFQGNSAPDKSGLPSDRFSAERTGGSVSTLTIQRTQQEDSAVYLCASSLTSGGPGGDEQFFGPGTRLTVL.

The chain combines TRBV6-5 with TRBJ2-3; no firm D call. The CDR3 has 14 amino acids. The ends were cut back, 6 bases at V and 1 base at J, with 11 bases in the middle. Germline V gene data show CDR1 as MNHEY and CDR2 as SVGAGI. CDR3 loop: CASRPRAGTDTQYF. The CDR3 bases are TGTGCCAGCAGGCCTAGGGCGGGCACAGATACGCAGTATTTT.

This clone was recorded only once. CDR3 nucleotide sequence: TGTGCCAGCAGCTTACCCGGGGAGCTGTTTTTT. Protein sequence: CASSLPGELFF. V and J are TRBV11-2 and TRBJ2-2, with D unresolved. The germline V and J ends were trimmed by 2 bases and 6 bases, with 1 base remaining between them. Germline-derived CDR1 and CDR2 are SGHAT and FQNNGV. The CDR3 is 11 residues long. The complete variable domain, with remaining parts taken from reference TRBV11-2 and TRBJ2-2, reads EAGVAQSPRYKIIEKRQSVAFWCNPISGHATLYWYQQILGQGPKLLIQFQNNGVVDDSQLPKDRFSAERLKGVDSTLKIQPAKLEDSAVYLCASSLPGELFFGEGSRLTVL.

DNA for the CDR3: TGTGCCAGCAGCGTAGGTCGCGACAGAATTACCTACGAGCAGTACTTC. Its translation is CASSVGRDRITYEQYF. This chain uses TRBV9 with TRBJ2-7; D is possibly TRBD1 (5 bases). Trimming took 0 bases from V and 2 from J, leaving 15 bases between them. In germline, CDR1 is SGDLS, CDR2 YYNGEE. The CDR3 spans 16 residues.

The chain has TRBV6-1 and TRBJ2-3; 12 bases match TRBD2. Germline assignment: CDR1 MNHNS and CDR2 SASEGT. The CDR3 contains 15 residues. V was clipped by 4 bases and J by 4 bases; unmatched bases: 3. CDR3 coding DNA: TGTGCCAGCAGTGTCGGACTAGCGGGGTCAGATACGCAGTATTTT. It translates to CASSVGLAGSDTQYF.

The V gene is TRBV5-6, the J gene TRBJ2-7; D remains unclear. Germline CDR1 and CDR2: SGHDT and YYEEEE. The V end was cut by 1 base, the J end by 3 bases, with 11 bases between. CDR3 length: 14 residues. CDR3 in DNA: TGTGCCAGCAGCTTGTTCGTGGGGTTCTACGAGCAGTACTTC. This codes for CASSLFVGFYEQYF.

This clone turned up a few times. The rearrangement joins TRBV9 to TRBJ1-2; TRBD1 is a possible D gene (6 bases). V lost 4 bases and J 5 bases, leaving 21 bases between the germline ends. This CDR3 spans 16 amino acids. Germline-derived CDR1 and CDR2 are SGDLS and YYNGEE. The CDR3 DNA reads TGTGCCAGCAGCACGGGGGGCAGGGCCGACTCGTATGGCTACACCTTC. The encoded protein is CASSTGGRADSYGYTF.

The chain couples TRBV27 to TRBJ2-1; 8 positions match TRBD2. The CDR3 is 16 residues long. V was pared by 4 bases and J by 1 base, with 6 bases of the junction left unmatched. The germline V gene encodes CDR1 MNHEY and CDR2 SMNVEV (reference sequence). CDR3 nucleotides: TGTGCCAGCAGTTCGTTGCAGCGGGGGTCCTACAATGAGCAGTTCTTC. Its translation is CASSSLQRGSYNEQFF.

The gene calls are TRBV23-1 and TRBJ1-2, with no clear D. TRBV23-1 is annotated as an ORF whose role is uncertain. The CDR3 loop spans 13 amino acids. V dropped 5 bases and J dropped 7 bases, with 14 bases sitting between them. In nucleotides, the CDR3 is TGCGCCAGCAGTAAAGTCCATTTTGGTGGCTACACCTTC. Translation: CASSKVHFGGYTF.

The gene calls are TRBV27 and TRBJ1-4; 9 bases are shared with TRBD1. CDR1 and CDR2 from the germline V gene are MNHEY and SMNVEV (reference sequence). V shed 7 bases and J 5 bases; nucleotides not matched to a gene: 23. The CDR3 consists of 20 residues. The CDR3 region has the DNA TGTGCCAGCACTCCCACCCGCTCAAATAGGTTGGGGACAGGGAATGAAAAACTGTTTTTT. It specifies CASTPTRSNRLGTGNEKLFF.

The V and J genes are TRBV13 and TRBJ2-1; D might be TRBD1 (6 bases). Trimming took 10 bases from V and 8 from J, leaving 18 bases between them. The CDR3 spans 13 residues. Germline CDR1 PRHDT, CDR2 FYEKMQ (reference sequence). In DNA form, the CDR3 reads TGTGCCACCACAATCAGGGGATTCCATGAGCAGTTCTTC. It translates to CATTIRGFHEQFF.

The chain joins TRBV18 to TRBJ2-1; D is unresolved. V lost 3 bases and J lost 0, with 12 bases in between. CDR1 is KGHSH, CDR2 LQKENI, per germline. The CDR3 is made up of 16 amino acids. CDR3 amino acids: CASSPEDSFSYNEQFF. The CDR3 bases are TGTGCCAGCTCACCTGAAGACTCATTCTCCTACAATGAGCAGTTCTTC. The whole variable domain, filled in from reference TRBV18 and TRBJ2-1, reads NAGVMQNPRHLVRRRGQEARLRCSPMKGHSHVYWYRQLPEEGLKFMVYLQKENIIDESGMPKERFSAEFPKEGPSILRIQQVVRGDSAAYFCASSPEDSFSYNEQFFGPGTRLTVL.

The V gene is TRBV14, the J gene TRBJ2-7; a weak D match, TRBD1 (5 bases). Trimming pared 3 bases from V and 6 bases from J, leaving 15 bases between. This CDR3 contains 14 residues. Per the germline V gene, CDR1 is SGHDN and CDR2 is FVKESK. The CDR3: CASSQNQGWSEQYF. The DNA for the CDR3 is TGTGCCAGCAGCCAGAACCAGGGATGGTCCGAGCAGTACTTC.

This chain links TRBV11-2 with TRBJ2-7; perhaps TRBD1 as D (6 bases). The CDR3 spans 13 residues. The germline gives CDR1 SGHAT, CDR2 FQNNGV. V was trimmed by 5 bases and J by 3 bases, leaving 11 bases between them. The CDR3 region is CASSRQDSYEQYF. CDR3 nucleotide sequence: TGTGCCAGCAGCCGACAGGACAGCTACGAGCAGTACTTC.

The rearrangement uses TRBV7-2 and TRBJ2-7, with a tentative D call TRBD2 (6 bases). V was trimmed by 6 bases and J by 1 base, leaving 10 bases between them. The CDR3 spans 13 residues. Per the germline V gene, CDR1 is SGHTA and CDR2 is FQGNSA. The CDR3 region has the DNA TGTGCCAGCAGGCTGGGGGGTTCCTACGAGCAGTACTTC. It is translated as CASRLGGSYEQYF.

The chain employs TRBV6-5 and TRBJ1-1; D not resolved. The CDR3 has 14 residues. CDR1 and CDR2 from the germline V gene are MNHEY and SVGAGI. Deletions cut 8 bases from V and 1 base from J, with 14 bases between. The CDR3 bases are TGTGCCAGCGGGTCCTCAGTTAAGAACACTGAAGCTTTCTTT. Its protein is CASGSSVKNTEAFF.

The CDR3 coding sequence is TGTGCCACCAGCAGAGCCTACTATCCAGATACGCAGTATTTT. This codes for CATSRAYYPDTQYF. The chain couples TRBV15 to TRBJ2-3; D remains unclear. The CDR3 consists of 14 residues. Deletions cut 1 base from V and 4 bases from J, with 9 bases between. CDR1 is LNHNV and CDR2 is YYDKDF in the germline V gene (reference sequence).

The genes are TRBV11-3 and TRBJ2-7; D is perhaps TRBD2 (6 bases). CDR1 and CDR2 from the germline V gene are SGHNT and YENEEA. The CDR3 is 13 residues long. The ends were cut back, 4 bases at V and 5 bases at J, with 12 bases in the middle. CDR3 DNA sequence: TGTGCCAGCAGCTCCTGGGACTCAGACGAGCAGTACTTC. This codes for CASSSWDSDEQYF.